The 11 T cell receptor beta chains presented below share a single source sample, sequenced in a study of metastatic and nonmetastatic thyroid tumors. There were no patients who had received any treatment before thyroid surgery. MiXCR re-clonotyped the PCR reads for TCRdb. The repertoire includes over 45,000 clones, 22% of them detected once, and 3.8% sits in the top ten. Sequencing was carried out using blood. The receptors originated from a male donor with papillary thyroid cancer or a benign thyroid nodule (not recorded which). Some clones in this sample may be carry-over from other donors' samples.

This clone was seen only once. This chain connects TRBV11-2 to TRBJ1-1; D remains ambiguous. Germline V gene data show CDR1 as SGHAT and CDR2 as FQNNGV. V gave up 1 base and J gave up 5 bases, with 17 bases separating them. This CDR3 has 16 residues. This chain's CDR3 is CASSLVRSVVGTEAFF. CDR3 DNA sequence: TGTGCCAGCAGCTTAGTACGGTCGGTGGTCGGGACTGAAGCTTTCTTT.

Comments on this clone: The junction does not match germline at one end; this may be a read error. The CDR3 reads CAISLELAGGRHTQYF. The CDR3 bases are TGTGCCATCAGCTTGGAACTAGCGGGGGGGAGACATACGCAGTATTTT. V gene TRBV5-4 combines with J gene TRBJ2-3; TRBD2 matches 13 bases. CDR1 is SGHNT, CDR2 YYREEE, per germline (reference sequence). The CDR3 runs to 16 residues.

Concerning this clone: The germline gene is not matched at one end of the junction; a read error may be the cause. The chain recombines TRBV20-1 with TRBJ2-7; D remains ambiguous. The CDR3 has 13 residues. Germline V gene sequence: CDR1 DFQATT, CDR2 SNEGSKA (reference sequence). CDR3 DNA sequence: TGCAGTGCCCACTATTCGAGCTCCTACGAGCAGCACTTC. Translated, it gives CSAHYSSSYEQHF.

This clone turned up a few times. The chain uses TRBV3-1 and TRBJ1-2, with D possibly matching TRBD1 (5 bases). Per the germline V gene, CDR1 is LGHDT and CDR2 is YNNKEL (reference sequence). V was pared by 5 bases and J by 8 bases, with 24 bases between. CDR3 length: 16 residues. The CDR3 loop is CASSSWTRGEVEGYTF. The CDR3 DNA reads TGTGCCAGCAGCTCATGGACAAGGGGCGAAGTTGAAGGCTACACCTTC.

This clone was seen at least ten times. This sequence joins TRBV6-6 and TRBJ2-1, with unresolved D. CDR3 length equals 12 residues. The germline V gene encodes CDR1 MNHNY and CDR2 SVGAGI (reference sequence). The V and J ends lost 3 bases and 10 bases respectively, with 10 bases between them. CDR3 amino acids: CASSYDSREQFF. The CDR3 region has the DNA TGTGCCAGCAGTTATGATAGTAGGGAGCAGTTCTTC.

This clone was picked up a small number of times. A single base separates this from a much larger clone, so it may be a read error. This chain links TRBV6-6 with TRBJ2-1; 8 bases are a match to TRBD1. CDR1 is MNHNY, CDR2 SVGAGI, per germline (reference sequence). This CDR3 has 15 amino acids. The CDR3 here is CASSYRTGPMNEQFF. The CDR3 region has the DNA TGTGCCAGTAGTTACCGGACAGGGCCTATGAATGAGCAGTTCTTC.

Ten or more counts support this clone. J is TRBJ2-1 and V is TRBV7-3; D is unclear. CDR1 is SGHTA and CDR2 is FQGTGA in the germline V gene. With 6 bases removed from V and 11 bases from J, the gap between germline ends came to 5 bases. This CDR3 is 9 amino acids long. The CDR3 is CASRSKQFF. CDR3 in DNA: TGTGCCAGCAGGTCGAAGCAGTTCTTC.

This clone came up a few times. DNA for the CDR3: TGTGCCACCAGCGGTACCGGGATCAGGGCGTGCGAGCAGTACTTC. Translating gives CATSGTGIRACEQYF. The genes are TRBV15 and TRBJ2-7; either TRBD1 or TRBD2 may fit D (5 bases each). The germline V gene encodes CDR1 LNHNV and CDR2 YYDKDF (reference sequence). The CDR3 spans 15 residues. V was pared by 5 bases and J by 6 bases, with 20 bases between.

With respect to this clone: Germline and junction disagree at one end, which may indicate a read error. The V and J genes are TRBV20-1 and TRBJ2-3, with D maybe TRBD2 (6 bases). CDR1 is DFQATT and CDR2 is SNEGSKA in the germline V gene (reference sequence). The CDR3 spans 16 residues. The CDR3 spells CSARDLLAVSTYTQYF. The CDR3 region has the DNA TGCAGTGCTAGAGATCTACTAGCCGTGTCCACATATACGCAGTATTTT.

A few counts support this clone. This rearrangement joins TRBV6-2 or TRBV6-3 to TRBJ1-3; D not resolved. Germline CDR1 is MNHEY and CDR2 is SVGEGT. V lost 7 bases to trimming and J lost 0 bases, with 7 bases between them. The CDR3 is 13 residues long. The CDR3 here is CASNWDSGNTIYF. The CDR3 nucleotides are TGTGCCAGCAACTGGGACTCTGGAAACACCATATATTTT.

This clone was seen repeatedly, ten times or more. This chain joins TRBV4-2 and TRBJ2-3, with D tentatively TRBD1 or TRBD2 (5 bases each). The CDR3 covers 15 residues. Germline CDR1 is LGHNA and CDR2 is YNFKEQ. The V end was cut by 4 bases, the J end by 2 bases, with 13 bases between. The CDR3 spells CASSPGAGITDTQYF. The CDR3, as DNA: TGTGCCAGCAGCCCCGGGGCCGGGATCACAGATACGCAGTATTTT.